The following is a T cell receptor beta chain sequence with its context. This sample was included in a study of cytomegalovirus exposure and HLA in healthy donors. PCR employed 60 Vbeta and 13 Jbeta primers. Produced via immunoSEQ multiplex PCR; TCRdb's table is partial and in-frame only. Of about 110,000 clones in the sample, about 74% were seen once. Germline V gene lookup returns CDR1 SGHVS and CDR2 FNYEAQ. The CDR3 is 18 amino acids. J lost 0 bases, V lost 2 bases, and 7 bases had no gene match. The sequenced sample consisted of PBMCs. The chain has TRBV7-6 and TRBJ2-6; TRBD1 matches at 7 bases. This clonotype originated in a woman in her forties in good health and CMV-seropositive. As DNA, the CDR3 is TGTGCCAGCAGCTTACCCTGGACAGGCCCCTCTGGGGCCAACGTCCTGACTTTC. Its translation is CASSLPWTGPSGANVLTF.